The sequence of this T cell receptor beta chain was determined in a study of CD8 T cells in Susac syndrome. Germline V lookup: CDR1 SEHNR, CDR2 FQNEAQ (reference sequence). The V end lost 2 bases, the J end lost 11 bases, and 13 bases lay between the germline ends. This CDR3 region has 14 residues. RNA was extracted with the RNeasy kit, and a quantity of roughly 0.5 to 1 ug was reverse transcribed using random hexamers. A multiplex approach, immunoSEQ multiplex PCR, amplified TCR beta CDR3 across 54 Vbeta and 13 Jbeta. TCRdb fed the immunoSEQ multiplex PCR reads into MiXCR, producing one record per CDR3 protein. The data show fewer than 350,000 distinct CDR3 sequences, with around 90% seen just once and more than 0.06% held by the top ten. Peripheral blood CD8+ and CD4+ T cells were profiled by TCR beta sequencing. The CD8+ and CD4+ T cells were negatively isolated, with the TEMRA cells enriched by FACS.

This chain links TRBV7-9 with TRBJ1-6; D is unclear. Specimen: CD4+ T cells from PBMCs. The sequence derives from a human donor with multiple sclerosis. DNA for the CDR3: TGTGCCAGCAGCTTACGGGGTGTCGAGGCACCCCTCCACTTT. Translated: CASSLRGVEAPLHF. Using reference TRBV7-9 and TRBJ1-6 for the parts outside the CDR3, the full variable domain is DTGVSQNPRHKITKRGQNVTFRCDPISEHNRLYWYRQTLGQGPEFLTYFQNEAQLEKSRLLSDRFSAERPKGSFSTLEIQRTEQGDSAMYLCASSLRGVEAPLHFGNGTRLTVT.